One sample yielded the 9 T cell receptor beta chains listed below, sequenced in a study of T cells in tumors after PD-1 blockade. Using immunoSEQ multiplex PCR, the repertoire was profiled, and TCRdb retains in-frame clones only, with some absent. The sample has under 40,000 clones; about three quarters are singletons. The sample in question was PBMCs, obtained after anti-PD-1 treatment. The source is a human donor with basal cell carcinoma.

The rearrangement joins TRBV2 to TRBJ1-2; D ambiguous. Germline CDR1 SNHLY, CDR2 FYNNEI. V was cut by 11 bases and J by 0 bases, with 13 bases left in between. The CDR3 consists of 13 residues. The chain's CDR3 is CADTDNPNYGYTF. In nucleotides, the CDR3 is TGTGCCGACACCGACAATCCTAACTATGGCTACACCTTC.

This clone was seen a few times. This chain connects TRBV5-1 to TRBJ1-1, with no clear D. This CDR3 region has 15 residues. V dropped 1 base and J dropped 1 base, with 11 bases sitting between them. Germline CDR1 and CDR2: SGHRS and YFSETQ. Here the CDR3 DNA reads TGCGCCAGCAGCTTGTTATTTTTGGAGAACACTGAAGCTTTCTTT. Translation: CASSLLFLENTEAFF.

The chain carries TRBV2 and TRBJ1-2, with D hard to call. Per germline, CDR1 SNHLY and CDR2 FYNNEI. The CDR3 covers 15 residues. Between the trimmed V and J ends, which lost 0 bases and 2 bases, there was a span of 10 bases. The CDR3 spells CASSEARTSNYGYTF. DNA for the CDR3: TGTGCCAGCAGTGAAGCTCGGACCTCCAACTATGGCTACACCTTC.

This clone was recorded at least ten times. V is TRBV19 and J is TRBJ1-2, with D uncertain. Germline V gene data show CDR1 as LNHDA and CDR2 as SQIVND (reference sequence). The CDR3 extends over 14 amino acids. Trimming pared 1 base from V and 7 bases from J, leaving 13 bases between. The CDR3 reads CASSIGVGMSGYTF. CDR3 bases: TGTGCCAGTAGTATAGGGGTGGGGATGAGTGGCTACACCTTC.

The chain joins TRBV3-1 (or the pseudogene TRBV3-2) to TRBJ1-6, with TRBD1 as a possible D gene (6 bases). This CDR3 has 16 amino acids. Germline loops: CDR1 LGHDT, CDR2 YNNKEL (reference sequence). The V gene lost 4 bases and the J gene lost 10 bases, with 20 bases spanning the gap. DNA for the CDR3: TGTGCCAGCAGCCCAAGGGGGGATCCGGGACGATCACCCCTCCACTTT. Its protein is CASSPRGDPGRSPLHF.

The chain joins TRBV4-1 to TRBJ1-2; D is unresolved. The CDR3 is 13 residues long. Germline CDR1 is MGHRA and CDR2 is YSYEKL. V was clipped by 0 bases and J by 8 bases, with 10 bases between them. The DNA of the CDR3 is TGCGCCAGCAGCCAAGAGGGCCCGCGAGGCTACACCTTC. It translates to CASSQEGPRGYTF.

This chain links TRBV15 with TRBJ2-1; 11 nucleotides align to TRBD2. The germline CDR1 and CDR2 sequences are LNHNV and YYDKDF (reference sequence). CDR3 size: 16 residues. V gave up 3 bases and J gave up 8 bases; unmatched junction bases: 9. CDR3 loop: CATSSYLAGGGDEQFF. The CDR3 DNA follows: TGTGCCACCAGCAGCTACCTAGCGGGAGGAGGCGATGAGCAGTTCTTC.

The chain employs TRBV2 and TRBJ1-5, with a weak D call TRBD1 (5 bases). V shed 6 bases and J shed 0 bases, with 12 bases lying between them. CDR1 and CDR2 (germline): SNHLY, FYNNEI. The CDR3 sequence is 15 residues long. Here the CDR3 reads CASSVEGYSNQPQHF. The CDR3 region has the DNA TGTGCCAGCAGCGTGGAGGGGTATAGCAATCAGCCCCAGCATTTT. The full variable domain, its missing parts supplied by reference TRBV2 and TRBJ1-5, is EPEVTQTPSHQVTQMGQEVILRCVPISNHLYFYWYRQILGQKVEFLVSFYNNEISEKSEIFDDQFSVERPDGSNFTLKIRSTKLEDSAMYFCASSVEGYSNQPQHFGDGTRLSIL.

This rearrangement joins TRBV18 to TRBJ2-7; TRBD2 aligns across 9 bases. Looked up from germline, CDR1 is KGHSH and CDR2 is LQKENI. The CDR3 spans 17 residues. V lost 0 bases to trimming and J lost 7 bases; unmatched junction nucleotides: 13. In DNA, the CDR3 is TGTGCCAGCTCACCACCTGGTAGCGGGAGATCGTTTTGGGAGCAGTACTTC. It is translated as CASSPPGSGRSFWEQYF.